The source of this T cell receptor beta chain is a study of blood T cell repertoires in COVID-19. Only in-frame clones appear in the TCRdb table, and some are missing; sequencing was by immunoSEQ multiplex PCR. Here the sample spans roughly 110,000 clones, roughly 85% being singletons. Unmatched junction bases numbered 7, after V lost 2 bases and J lost 6 bases. Germline CDR1 reads SGHRS; CDR2 reads YFSETQ. The CDR3 contains 14 residues. This receptor was taken from a man in his forties with acute or convalescent COVID-19. What was sequenced was peripheral blood. This chain connects TRBV5-1 to TRBJ2-7; TRBD1 matches at 8 bases. CDR3 in DNA: TGCGCCAGCAGCTTTGACGGACAGGGCGGCGAGCAGTACTTC. This sequence encodes CASSFDGQGGEQYF.